This entry features one T cell receptor beta chain sequence. Its antigen remains unknown. Some clones are missing from TCRdb's copy, which holds only in-frame ones; the method was immunoSEQ multiplex PCR. The sample contains about 120,000 clones, roughly 87% of which appear only once. This entry belongs to a study of T cell responses to AZD1222 COVID-19 vaccine. About the research overall: Second doses at about 4 or about 12 weeks were pooled.

Study outcomes and limitations: Spike was spanned by vaccine-associated CD4 TCRs, with dominance at 160-218 and 743-854. Just five or six AZD1222 recipients were seropositive at baseline. Variant regions that are unmutated are reportedly the target of nearly half of spike-specific TCRs.

The material was peripheral blood, obtained on day 0 of AZD1222 vaccination. The receptor was derived from an adult in good health.

Written as DNA, the CDR3 is TGTGCCATCAGACCGACGGCTGTGGGTGATGGCTACACCTTC. Amino acid sequence: CAIRPTAVGDGYTF. The chain uses TRBV10-3 and TRBJ1-2; no firm D call. CDR1 ENHRY and CDR2 SYGVKD come from the germline V gene. The CDR3 length is 14 residues. V was clipped by 6 bases and J by 6 bases, with 17 bases between them.